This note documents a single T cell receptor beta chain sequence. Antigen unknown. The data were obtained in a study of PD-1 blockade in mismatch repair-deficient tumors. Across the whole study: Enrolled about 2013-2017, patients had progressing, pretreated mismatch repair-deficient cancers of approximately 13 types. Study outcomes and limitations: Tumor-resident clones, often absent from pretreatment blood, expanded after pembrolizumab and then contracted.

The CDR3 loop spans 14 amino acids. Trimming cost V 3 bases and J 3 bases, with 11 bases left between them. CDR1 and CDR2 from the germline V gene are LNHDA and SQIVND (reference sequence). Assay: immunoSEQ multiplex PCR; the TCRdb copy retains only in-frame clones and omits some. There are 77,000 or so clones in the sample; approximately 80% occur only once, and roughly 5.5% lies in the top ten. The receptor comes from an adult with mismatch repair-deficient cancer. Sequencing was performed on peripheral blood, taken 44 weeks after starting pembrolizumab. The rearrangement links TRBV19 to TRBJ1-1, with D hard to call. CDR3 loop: CASSIRSQYTEAFF. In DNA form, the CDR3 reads TGTGCCAGTAGTATTCGCAGTCAGTACACTGAAGCTTTCTTT.